This T cell receptor beta chain is from a study of CD8+CD57+ T cells in acquired aplastic anemia. Whole-study context: The DNA of sorted CD4+ and CD8+ cells averaged around 3.2 ug.

This clonotype was picked up many times. Germline V gives CDR1 MNHEY, CDR2 SMNVEV (reference sequence). There are 13 residues in the CDR3. The V end was cut by 3 bases, the J end by 2 bases, with 7 bases between. For CDR3 and TCR beta VDJ profiling, genomic DNA was the template used. A single record per CDR3 protein comes from TCRdb applying MiXCR to the reads. The repertoire consists of 250,000 to 300,000 distinct CDR3 sequences, with about 56% occurring once and the leading ten covering less than 9.5%. This sequence originates from a human donor with severe aplastic anemia or a healthy control (not recorded which). Sequenced: sorted CD4+, CD8+, or CD8+CD57+ T cells (not recorded which) from PBMCs. The chain is built from TRBV27 and TRBJ1-2; D call uncertain. The CDR3 is CASSFAENYGYTF. The CDR3 region has the DNA TGTGCCAGCAGTTTCGCAGAGAACTATGGCTACACCTTC.